This T cell receptor beta chain was observed in a study of shared clonotypes between healthy human individuals. Sequencing used immunoSEQ multiplex PCR; TCRdb keeps in-frame clones, though not all of them. The sample records approximately 2,000,000 clones, just over 90% being singletons. The CDR3 has 15 residues. The ends were cut back, 4 bases at V and 0 bases at J, with 10 bases in the middle. Germline loops: CDR1 MDHEN, CDR2 SYDVKM. Naive-designated CD8 cells lacked CD45RO, were positively enriched for CCR7, and omitted terminally differentiated effector memory CD45RA+ cells. The sample was naive CD8+ T cells from PBMCs. The chain uses TRBV28 and TRBJ2-1; D gene unclear. This sequence originates from a man between 18 and 35 years old in good health. Some clones in this sample may be carry-over from other donors' samples. As DNA, the CDR3 is TGTGCCAGCAGTTCGTTGCGGAGCTCCTACAATGAGCAGTTCTTC. This gives the protein CASSSLRSSYNEQFF. Using reference TRBV28 and TRBJ2-1 for the parts outside the CDR3, the full variable domain is DVKVTQSSRYLVKRTGEKVFLECVQDMDHENMFWYRQDPGLGLRLIYFSYDVKMKEKGDIPEGYSVSREKKERFSLILESASTNQTSMYLCASSSLRSSYNEQFFGPGTRLTVL.